A selection of T cell receptor beta chains follows, all from one sample in a study of control samples from healthy donors and cancer patients. Using immunoSEQ multiplex PCR, the repertoire was profiled, and TCRdb retains in-frame clones only, with some absent. This sample has more than 100,000 clones, with around 88% found just once. Source material: PBMCs. Receptor source: a man between 60 and 75 years old with lung cancer. Each CDR3 is given with its conserved first and last residue. Each record gives: V gene, clone size, D gene, CDR3 length, J gene, CDR3 protein, CDR3 DNA. D genes are given only for firm matches. Clone size is shown for a subset of rows, as once, few, many or a class of expanded clone.

>TRBV5-4|few|.|16|TRBJ1-2
CASSLGAGIIVYGYTF
TGTGCCAGCAGCTTGGGAGCAGGGATCATAGTCTATGGCTACACCTTC
>TRBV5-1|.|.|14|TRBJ2-4
CASSLALQGDIQYF
TGCGCCAGCAGCTTGGCTTTACAGGGAGACATTCAGTACTTC
>TRBV4-2|.|TRBD1|14|TRBJ1-3
CASSSGTAGNTIYF
TGTGCCAGCAGCTCAGGGACAGCTGGAAACACCATATATTTT
>TRBV9|.|TRBD1|16|TRBJ2-3
CASSPGTGRSTDTQYF
TGTGCCAGCAGCCCCGGGACAGGGAGGAGCACAGATACGCAGTATTTT
>TRBV18|.|.|15|TRBJ2-5
CASSPKERREETQYF
TGTGCCAGCTCACCGAAAGAGCGCCGAGAAGAGACCCAGTACTTC
>TRBV18|.|.|16|TRBJ1-3
CASSQSREPSGNTIYF
TGTGCCAGTTCCCAATCAAGGGAACCCTCTGGAAACACCATATATTTT
>TRBV5-1|.|TRBD1|16|TRBJ1-3
CASSLLGQGGSNTIYF
TGCGCCAGCAGCTTGCTCGGACAGGGCGGTTCAAACACCATATATTTT
>TRBV7-6|.|.|16|TRBJ2-3
CASSVTPGATGDTQYF
TGTGCCAGCAGCGTCACCCCGGGGGCAACGGGAGATACGCAGTATTTT
>TRBV3-1/TRBV3-2|.|.|15|TRBJ2-5
CASSQDPTRSETQYF
TGTGCCAGCAGCCAAGATCCCACTAGGTCAGAGACCCAGTACTTC
>TRBV7-9|.|.|12|TRBJ1-6
CASSLGQRPLHF
TGTGCCAGCAGCTTAGGACAGCGTCCCCTCCACTTT
>TRBV7-3|.|.|15|TRBJ1-5
CASSLAGGQDQPQHF
TGTGCCAGCAGCTTAGCAGGAGGGCAGGATCAGCCCCAGCATTTT
>TRBV12-3/TRBV12-4|.|.|13|TRBJ2-3
CASSLIGEDTQYF
TGTGCCAGCAGTTTAATAGGTGAAGATACGCAGTATTTT
>TRBV9|.|TRBD2|16|TRBJ2-5
CASSVATSGGRETQYF
TGTGCCAGCAGCGTAGCGACTAGCGGGGGACGAGAGACCCAGTACTTC
>TRBV12-3/TRBV12-4|.|.|11|TRBJ1-1
CASSQGAEAFF
TGTGCCAGCAGTCAGGGAGCTGAAGCTTTCTTT
>TRBV5-1|.|TRBD1|16|TRBJ2-7
CASSQNGDRTSYEQYF
TGCGCCAGCAGCCAGAACGGGGACAGAACCTCCTACGAGCAGTACTTC
>TRBV7-9|.|.|15|TRBJ1-2
CASSALAGTVYGYTF
TGTGCCAGCAGCGCCCTGGCAGGGACCGTATATGGCTACACCTTC
>TRBV5-6|.|.|11|TRBJ1-1
CASSFGPEAFF
TGTGCCAGCAGCTTCGGTCCTGAAGCTTTCTTT
>TRBV2|.|TRBD1|13|TRBJ1-1
CASSGQGTTEAFF
TGTGCCAGCAGTGGACAGGGGACCACTGAAGCTTTCTTT
>TRBV5-1|.|.|14|TRBJ1-1
CASSLAGSNTEAFF
TGCGCCAGCAGCTTGGCGGGGAGCAACACTGAAGCTTTCTTT
>TRBV18|.|TRBD1|14|TRBJ1-1
CASSPRQGYTEAFF
TGTGCCAGCTCACCAAGACAGGGGTATACTGAAGCTTTCTTT
>TRBV7-2|.|.|15|TRBJ2-7
CASSPDPEENYEQYF
TGTGCCAGCAGCCCCGACCCAGAAGAAAACTACGAGCAGTACTTC
>TRBV24-1|.|TRBD2|17|TRBJ2-3
CATSDYTSGGLTDTQYF
TGTGCCACCAGTGATTACACTAGCGGGGGCCTCACAGATACGCAGTATTTT